The next 2 T cell receptor beta chains were all read from a single sample in a study of blood T cells in healthy people across ages. Through a sample-barcoded 5' primer and a J-beta primer mix, a second PCR was run for roughly 7 to 12 cycles. TCRdb reprocessed the 5' RACE reads via MiXCR and lists one record per CDR3 protein. The sample lists about 810,000 distinct CDR3 sequences; 35% to 40% were seen once. Material for sequencing was blood. All receptors derive from a man aged 18 to 30 in good health.

The chain employs TRBV7-2 and TRBJ2-2; D possibly uses TRBD1 or TRBD2 (5 bases each). This CDR3 contains 14 residues. Germline CDR1 is SGHTA and CDR2 is FQGNSA. V was cut by 4 bases and J by 6 bases, with 12 bases left in between. The CDR3 nucleotides read TGTGCCAGCAGCTCGAATTGGGGGTCCGGGGAGCTGTTTTTT. Encoded protein: CASSSNWGSGELFF.

The chain has TRBV12-3 or TRBV12-4 and TRBJ2-3; D is possibly TRBD2 (7 bases). Trimming shortened V by 0 bases and J by 8 bases, and 12 bases separated the two germline ends. This CDR3 is 14 amino acids long. This CDR3 is CASSLAGGQGTQYF. The CDR3, as DNA: TGTGCCAGCAGTTTAGCGGGGGGGCAAGGTACGCAGTATTTT.